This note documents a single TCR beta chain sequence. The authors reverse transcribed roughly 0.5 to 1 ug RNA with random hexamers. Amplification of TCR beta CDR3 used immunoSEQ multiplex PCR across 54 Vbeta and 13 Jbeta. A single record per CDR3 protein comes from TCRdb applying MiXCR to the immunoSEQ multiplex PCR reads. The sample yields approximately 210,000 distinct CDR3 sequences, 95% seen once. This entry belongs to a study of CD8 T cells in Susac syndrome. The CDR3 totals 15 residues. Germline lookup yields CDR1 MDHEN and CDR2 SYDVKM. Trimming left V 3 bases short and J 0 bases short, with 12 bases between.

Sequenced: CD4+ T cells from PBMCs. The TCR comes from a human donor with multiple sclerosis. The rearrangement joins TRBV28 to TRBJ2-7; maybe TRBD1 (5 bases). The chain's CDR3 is CASSFSGLSSYEQYF. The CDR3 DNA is TGTGCCAGCAGTTTCTCAGGGTTAAGCTCCTACGAGCAGTACTTC.